The sequence of this TCR beta chain was determined in a study of T cells in Graves' hyperthyroidism and ophthalmopathy. Study-level results: The model foresaw ophthalmopathy a median around 6.4 months prior to onset.

For the diagnoses, clinical symptoms, serum thyroxine and TRAb, thyroid ultrasound and orbital computed tomography were used. Using RNA transcripts as the source, TCR beta CDR3 regions were amplified. First-round RT-PCR with HTBI primers amplified the TCR CDR3 region. In TCRdb, the multiplex PCR reads were re-called with MiXCR into one record per CDR3 protein. Among a few hundred thousand distinct CDR3 sequences listed, 14% were seen once. The table lists this clonotype with many counts. What it binds is not known. The J segment lost 0 bases and the V segment lost 1 base, leaving 14 bases of the junction unmatched. The length of the CDR3 is 19 residues. Per the germline V gene, CDR1 is MNHNS and CDR2 is SASEGT.

V and J are TRBV6-1 and TRBJ2-7, with 8 bases identical to TRBD1. Sequencing was performed on blood. The clonotype comes from a woman aged 40 to 50 with Graves' hyperthyroidism. Here the CDR3 reads CASSEVVGSGGPHSYEQYF. For the CDR3, the DNA is TGTGCCAGCAGTGAAGTAGTCGGCTCAGGGGGCCCACACTCCTACGAGCAGTACTTC.